One sample yielded the 10 T cell receptor beta chains listed below, sequenced in a study of blood T cell repertoires in COVID-19 (dated by TCRdb to 2020 to 2022). Preparation of the library involved the immunoSEQ multiplex PCR assay. TCRdb re-hosts the immuneACCESS table, in-frame sequences only. Its copies lack some clones; in the studies checked, an unresolved V gene accounts for under half of them, and the cause for the rest is not known. In this sample the table shows around 500,000 clones, over 75% of which occur a single time. The ten largest clones take up 1.5% to 2% of the sample. Sequenced material: PBMCs or T cells enriched from blood (not recorded which). These receptor sequences come from a woman in her forties who had recovered from COVID-19.

The sample holds one count of this clone. The CDR3 DNA reads TGTGCCAGCAGCTTAGCGGAGGAGGAGCTGTTTTTT. It codes for CASSLAEEELFF. V usage is TRBV7-9 and J usage is TRBJ2-2, with D tentatively TRBD2 (5 bases). V was cut by 0 bases and J by 10 bases, with 6 bases left in between. This CDR3 is 12 amino acids long. In germline, CDR1 is SEHNR, CDR2 FQNEAQ (reference sequence).

The chain carries TRBV19 and TRBJ1-1, with 7 bases identical to TRBD1. Germline CDR1 is LNHDA and CDR2 is SQIVND (reference sequence). This CDR3 contains 14 residues. V trimming: 9 bases; J trimming: 5 bases; junction bases outside the gene matches: 12. CDR3 nucleotides: TGTGCCAGCGGATTTACAGGGGCGCGAACTGAAGCTTTCTTT. Protein sequence: CASGFTGARTEAFF. Looking up the rest from reference TRBV19 and TRBJ1-1 gives the full variable domain: DGGITQSPKYLFRKEGQNVTLSCEQNLNHDAMYWYRQDPGQGLRLIYYSQIVNDFQKGDIAEGYSVSREKKESFPLTVTSAQKNPTAFYLCASGFTGARTEAFFGQGTRLTVV.

The chain has TRBV11-2 and TRBJ2-2; possible D gene TRBD1, 6 bases. V gave up 4 bases and J gave up 6 bases, with 15 bases separating them. The CDR3 sequence is 15 residues long. In germline, CDR1 is SGHAT, CDR2 FQNNGV. Here the CDR3 DNA reads TGTGCCAGCAGCTCCCTCAGGGGTCCGGCCGGGGAGCTGTTTTTT. Its translation: CASSSLRGPAGELFF. The full variable domain, completed using reference TRBV11-2 and TRBJ2-2, is EAGVAQSPRYKIIEKRQSVAFWCNPISGHATLYWYQQILGQGPKLLIQFQNNGVVDDSQLPKDRFSAERLKGVDSTLKIQPAKLEDSAVYLCASSSLRGPAGELFFGEGSRLTVL.

This clone was observed a few times. The chain employs TRBV19 and TRBJ2-7; 10 nucleotides align to TRBD2. The ends lost 6 bases at V and 3 bases at J; junction bases unmatched: 5. Germline CDR1 and CDR2: LNHDA and SQIVND (reference sequence). There are 14 residues in the CDR3. The CDR3 spells CASSNGLAVYEQYF. In nucleotides, the CDR3 is TGTGCCAGTAGCAACGGACTAGCGGTCTACGAGCAGTACTTC.

This clone showed up just a few times. V is TRBV7-9 and J is TRBJ1-2; 7 positions match TRBD1. Germline CDR1 is SEHNR and CDR2 is FQNEAQ (reference sequence). The CDR3 is made up of 13 amino acids. J gave up 8 bases and V 4 bases, and 7 bases lay outside the gene matches. CDR3 sequence: CASSSRTGRGYTF. The CDR3 DNA follows: TGTGCCAGCAGCTCCAGGACAGGTCGGGGCTACACCTTC.

This rearrangement joins TRBV27 to TRBJ1-2, with D tentatively TRBD1 (6 bases). The CDR3 totals 16 residues. Trimming pared 5 bases from V and 6 bases from J, leaving 22 bases between. Germline CDR1 is MNHEY and CDR2 is SMNVEV (reference sequence). DNA for the CDR3: TGTGCCAGCAGTCCAATCAGCAGACAGGAAGGAAATGGCTACACCTTC. Translated, it gives CASSPISRQEGNGYTF.

In DNA form, the CDR3 reads TGTGCCAGCAGTAGTACCCACGCGGAAGCTTTCTTT. Its translation is CASSSTHAEAFF. The rearrangement joins TRBV6-5 to TRBJ1-1; D gene ambiguous. There are 12 residues in the CDR3. V shed 5 bases and J shed 8 bases, with 12 bases lying between them. Germline lookup yields CDR1 MNHEY and CDR2 SVGAGI.

This clone has more than one count but fewer than ten. This chain uses TRBV5-1 with TRBJ2-3; TRBD2 matches at 9 bases. V shed 1 base and J 2 bases; nucleotides not matched to a gene: 5. This CDR3 has 16 amino acids. CDR1 and CDR2 from the germline V gene are SGHRS and YFSETQ. DNA for the CDR3: TGCGCCAGCAGCTTGCGGGCGGGAGGGATCACAGATACGCAGTATTTT. Translating it yields CASSLRAGGITDTQYF.

This clone was observed a single time. This chain joins TRBV7-2 and TRBJ2-3; 9 nucleotides align to TRBD1. The CDR3 consists of 16 residues. Germline V lookup: CDR1 SGHTA, CDR2 FQGNSA. V lost 2 bases to trimming and J lost 2 bases; unmatched junction nucleotides: 5. CDR3 bases: TGTGCCAGCAGCTTACAAGGGACAGGGTTCACAGATACGCAGTATTTT. This translates into CASSLQGTGFTDTQYF.

The chain has TRBV28 and TRBJ2-7, with D possibly matching TRBD2 (5 bases). V shed 3 bases and J shed 11 bases, with 11 bases lying between them. The length of the CDR3 is 11 residues. Germline-derived CDR1 and CDR2 are MDHEN and SYDVKM. The CDR3 coding sequence is TGTGCCAGCAGTTTGAGGGATCTGGAGTACTTC. Its translation is CASSLRDLEYF.